What follows are 20 T cell receptor beta chains derived from one specimen sequenced in a study of T cell repertoires in cytomegalovirus infection. TCRdb independently ran MiXCR on the reads; one entry per CDR3 protein. This sample has about 300,000 distinct CDR3 sequences, with more than 20% found just once. The sample was PBMCs. These receptors originate from a human donor in good health (CMV status not recorded). Some clones in this sample may be carry-over from other donors' samples.

The genes are TRBV19 and TRBJ2-2; D gene unclear. V lost 6 bases and J 4 bases, leaving 6 bases between the germline ends. CDR1 is LNHDA and CDR2 is SQIVND in the germline V gene (reference sequence). The CDR3 runs to 12 residues. CDR3 protein: CASRFLTGELFF. In DNA, the CDR3 is TGTGCCAGTAGGTTCCTCACCGGGGAGCTGTTTTTT.

This clonotype occurred a few times. The V gene is TRBV6-1, the J gene TRBJ2-1; tentatively, D is TRBD1 (6 bases). Trimming took 4 bases from V and 6 from J, leaving 16 bases between them. The CDR3 spans 15 residues. CDR1 is MNHNS, CDR2 SASEGT, per germline. This chain's CDR3 is CASSGGTKNFNEQFF. CDR3 nucleotide sequence: TGTGCCAGCAGTGGAGGGACAAAGAACTTCAATGAGCAGTTCTTC.

This clonotype was recorded a few times. The rearrangement uses TRBV5-1 and TRBJ1-6; D is unresolved. This CDR3 contains 18 residues. V was pared by 0 bases and J by 0 bases, with 13 bases between. Germline assignment: CDR1 SGHRS and CDR2 YFSETQ. CDR3 coding DNA: TGCGCCAGCAGCTTGGTTTACGGTGGAAGCTCCTATAATTCACCCCTCCACTTT. It yields the protein CASSLVYGGSSYNSPLHF.

This clonotype appeared many times. V and J are TRBV7-2 and TRBJ2-1, with 9 positions matching TRBD1. The CDR3 extends over 14 amino acids. The germline CDR1 and CDR2 sequences are SGHTA and FQGNSA. Trimming at V came to 5 bases and at J to 3 bases, leaving 2 bases not matched to a gene. In DNA, the CDR3 is TGTGCCAGCAGCCCGGGACAGGGCTACAATGAGCAGTTCTTC. Translating it yields CASSPGQGYNEQFF.

The rearrangement links TRBV5-4 to TRBJ2-2, with 7 bases fitting TRBD2. CDR1 SGHNT and CDR2 YYREEE come from the germline V gene (reference sequence). V shed 4 bases, J shed 2 bases, and the junction held 8 bases outside the gene matches. The CDR3 spans 16 residues. Here the CDR3 DNA reads TGTGCCAGCAGCGCGGGAGTCCGCGTTAACACCGGGGAGCTGTTTTTT. It is translated as CASSAGVRVNTGELFF.

This clonotype was counted between two and nine times. This chain uses TRBV11-2 with TRBJ2-1; D possibly corresponds to TRBD2 (7 bases). CDR1 SGHAT and CDR2 FQNNGV come from the germline V gene. V dropped 1 base and J dropped 8 bases, with 12 bases sitting between them. The CDR3 covers 14 residues. CDR3 sequence (DNA): TGTGCCAGCAGCTTAGGGCCGGGGGGCTATGAGCAGTTCTTC. It specifies CASSLGPGGYEQFF. Combining the CDR3 with reference TRBV11-2 and TRBJ2-1 gives the whole variable domain EAGVAQSPRYKIIEKRQSVAFWCNPISGHATLYWYQQILGQGPKLLIQFQNNGVVDDSQLPKDRFSAERLKGVDSTLKIQPAKLEDSAVYLCASSLGPGGYEQFFGPGTRLTVL.

The chain recombines TRBV29-1 with TRBJ1-1, with 7 bases lining up with TRBD1. The CDR3 loop spans 13 amino acids. Germline V lookup: CDR1 SQVTM, CDR2 ANQGSEA. Trimming took 6 bases from V and 0 from J; bases not matched to a gene: 4. The CDR3 coding sequence is TGCAGCGTGTCGACAGGGATGAACACTGAAGCTTTCTTT. It yields the protein CSVSTGMNTEAFF. Full variable domain (missing parts from reference TRBV29-1 and TRBJ1-1): SAVISQKPSRDICQRGTSLTIQCQVDSQVTMMFWYRQQPGQSLTLIATANQGSEATYESGFVIDKFPISRPNLTFSTLTVSNMSPEDSSIYLCSVSTGMNTEAFFGQGTRLTVV.

This clonotype was counted at least ten times. The genes are TRBV7-2 and TRBJ2-2; 12 nucleotides match TRBD2. There are 17 residues in the CDR3. The germline gives CDR1 SGHTA, CDR2 FQGNSA. V lost 5 bases and J lost 3; bases outside the gene matches: 7. This chain's CDR3 is CASSPRTSGAYTGELFF. As DNA, the CDR3 is TGTGCCAGCAGCCCCCGGACTAGCGGGGCTTACACCGGGGAGCTGTTTTTT.

The chain recombines TRBV30 with TRBJ1-5; a possible D gene is TRBD1 (5 bases). Trimming took off 4 bases at V and 7 bases at J, with 17 bases between the two ends. This CDR3 has 14 amino acids. The germline V gene encodes CDR1 GTSNPN and CDR2 SVGIG (reference sequence). The CDR3 DNA reads TGTGCCTGGACCGGGACCTCTGACCTCCAGCCCCAGCATTTT. Residues: CAWTGTSDLQPQHF.

The chain recombines TRBV7-8 with TRBJ2-6, with 7 bases fitting TRBD1. Per germline, CDR1 SGHVS and CDR2 FQNEAQ. V lost 4 bases, J lost 2 bases, and 8 bases stayed unmatched. The CDR3 is 17 residues long. The CDR3 coding sequence is TGTGCCAGCAGCTCCGCCTTGGGACAGACTGGGGCCAACGTCCTGACTTTC. It translates to CASSSALGQTGANVLTF.

V gene TRBV12-3 or TRBV12-4 combines with J gene TRBJ2-7, with 9 bases matching TRBD2. This CDR3 contains 15 residues. Trimming took 5 bases from V and 2 from J; bases not matched to a gene: 7. CDR3 bases: TGTGCCAGCAGTCCATCGCCTAGCGGGACCTACGAGCAGTACTTC. It encodes CASSPSPSGTYEQYF.

This chain uses TRBV10-3 with TRBJ2-7; 9 bases fit TRBD1. The J segment lost 2 bases and the V segment lost 2 bases, leaving 7 bases of the junction unmatched. The CDR3 spans 16 residues. Germline lookup yields CDR1 ENHRY and CDR2 SYGVKD. The CDR3 coding sequence is TGTGCCATCAGTGAGCCCGACAGGGGGGACCCCTACGAGCAGTACTTC. Translated: CAISEPDRGDPYEQYF.

This clonotype was seen just once. The chain couples TRBV5-6 to TRBJ2-1; the match to TRBD2 covers 14 bases. The CDR3 loop spans 17 amino acids. Germline CDR1 reads SGHDT; CDR2 reads YYEEEE. The trim removed 2 bases at V and 6 bases at J, leaving 7 bases unmatched. The CDR3 spells CASSFRLAGGLGNEQFF. CDR3 DNA sequence: TGTGCCAGCAGCTTCCGACTAGCGGGGGGGCTCGGCAATGAGCAGTTCTTC. The entire variable domain, with the rest obtained from reference TRBV5-6 and TRBJ2-1, is as follows: DAGVTQSPTHLIKTRGQQVTLRCSPKSGHDTVSWYQQALGQGPQFIFQYYEEEERQRGNFPDRFSGHQFPNYSSELNVNALLLGDSALYLCASSFRLAGGLGNEQFFGPGTRLTVL.

This sequence joins TRBV5-4 and TRBJ2-3; the D is unclear. The CDR3 runs 14 residues. V lost 0 bases, J lost 2 bases, and 7 bases lay in between. Looked up from germline, CDR1 is SGHNT and CDR2 is YYREEE (reference sequence). The CDR3 nucleotides are TGTGCCAGCAGCTTGGAAGGATTCACAGATACGCAGTATTTT. Protein sequence: CASSLEGFTDTQYF.

This clonotype turned up a few times. V and J are TRBV28 and TRBJ1-4; D might be TRBD1 (5 bases). The CDR3 runs 16 residues. CDR1 and CDR2 (germline): MDHEN, SYDVKM. V lost 2 bases and J lost 8, with 18 bases in between. CDR3 DNA: TGTGCCAGCAGTTTACCAACCGGGACGTTGGGGGAAAAACTGTTTTTT. Protein: CASSLPTGTLGEKLFF.

This clonotype was detected a few times. V is TRBV7-9 and J is TRBJ2-7, with 9 bases aligning to TRBD2. This CDR3 has 17 residues. V gave up 1 base and J gave up 7 bases; unmatched junction bases: 14. The germline gives CDR1 SEHNR, CDR2 FQNEAQ (reference sequence). In DNA, the CDR3 is TGTGCCAGCAGCTTAGTGGGCGGCGGGAGGGCCTCGGAAGAGCAGTACTTC. Protein sequence: CASSLVGGGRASEEQYF.

This chain connects TRBV19 to TRBJ2-1; TRBD2 is a possible D gene (5 bases). Trimming shortened V by 9 bases and J by 8 bases, and 20 bases separated the two germline ends. Germline assignment: CDR1 LNHDA and CDR2 SQIVND (reference sequence). This CDR3 spans 14 amino acids. The CDR3 protein is CARPMRRVVDEQFF. The CDR3 region has the DNA TGTGCCAGGCCGATGAGGCGGGTAGTCGATGAGCAGTTCTTC.

Only a few counts were recorded for this clonotype. The genes are TRBV28 and TRBJ1-2; D unclear. Germline V gene data show CDR1 as MDHEN and CDR2 as SYDVKM. The length of the CDR3 is 15 residues. Trimming left V 4 bases short and J 8 bases short, with 20 bases between. Written as DNA, the CDR3 is TGTGCCAGCAGTTACGCAACCGCAGGCCCGCTGGGCTACACCTTC. As protein: CASSYATAGPLGYTF.

This clonotype was recorded at least ten times. The V call is TRBV7-2, the J call TRBJ1-2, with TRBD1 matching 7 bases. Trimming removed 3 bases from V and 4 bases from J; junction bases left unmatched: 2. Germline V gene lookup returns CDR1 SGHTA and CDR2 FQGNSA. CDR3 size: 13 residues. As DNA, the CDR3 is TGTGCCAGCAGCTTCGGGACAGCCTATGGCTACACCTTC. Its translation: CASSFGTAYGYTF.

The sample holds a few counts of this clonotype. The genes are TRBV6-2 or TRBV6-3 and TRBJ1-5; TRBD1 is a possible D gene (6 bases). The CDR3 consists of 15 residues. Trimming took off 7 bases at V and 1 base at J, with 14 bases between the two ends. The V gene's germline CDR1 is MNHEY and CDR2 SVGEGT. The CDR3 bases are TGTGCCAGCACCCCTGGAGGGGGGAGCAATCAGCCCCAGCATTTT. It codes for CASTPGGGSNQPQHF.